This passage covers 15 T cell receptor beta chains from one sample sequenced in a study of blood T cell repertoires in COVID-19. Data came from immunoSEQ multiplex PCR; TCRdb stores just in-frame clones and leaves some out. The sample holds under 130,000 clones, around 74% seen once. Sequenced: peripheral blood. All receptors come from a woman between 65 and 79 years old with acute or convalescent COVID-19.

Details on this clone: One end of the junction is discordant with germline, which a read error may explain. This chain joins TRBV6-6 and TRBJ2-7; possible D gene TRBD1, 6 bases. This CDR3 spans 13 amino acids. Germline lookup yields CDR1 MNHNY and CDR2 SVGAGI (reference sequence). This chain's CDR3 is CASSYSQGYEQYF. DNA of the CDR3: TGTGCCAGTAGTTACTCGCAGGGGTACGAGCAGTACTTC.

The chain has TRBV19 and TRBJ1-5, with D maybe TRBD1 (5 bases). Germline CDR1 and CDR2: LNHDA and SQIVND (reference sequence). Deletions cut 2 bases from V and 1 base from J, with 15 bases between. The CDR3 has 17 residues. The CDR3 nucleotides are TGTGCCAGTAGTATAATCGTCGGGGGTAGGAGCAATCAGCCCCAGCATTTT. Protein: CASSIIVGGRSNQPQHF.

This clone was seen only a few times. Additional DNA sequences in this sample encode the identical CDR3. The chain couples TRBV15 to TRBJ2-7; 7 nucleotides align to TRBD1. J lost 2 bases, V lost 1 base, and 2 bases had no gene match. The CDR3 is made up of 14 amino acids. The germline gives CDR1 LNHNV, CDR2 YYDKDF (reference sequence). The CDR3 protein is CATSRGGTAYEQYF. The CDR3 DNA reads TGTGCCACCAGCAGAGGTGGGACAGCCTACGAGCAGTACTTC.

This CDR3 is CATSRERTGIRYF. In DNA form, the CDR3 reads TGTGCCACCAGCAGAGAACGGACAGGGATCCGATACTTC. V usage is TRBV15 and J usage is TRBJ2-5; 8 nucleotides align to TRBD1. The V gene end was trimmed by 0 bases and the J gene end by 14 bases; junction bases not matched to a gene: 8. The CDR3 is 13 amino acids. CDR1 and CDR2 (germline): LNHNV, YYDKDF (reference sequence). Together with reference TRBV15 and TRBJ2-5, the CDR3 gives the full variable domain: DAMVIQNPRYQVTQFGKPVTLSCSQTLNHNVMYWYQQKSSQAPKLLFHYYDKDFNNEADTPDNFQSRRPNTSFCFLDIRSPGLGDTAMYLCATSRERTGIRYFGPGTRLLVL.

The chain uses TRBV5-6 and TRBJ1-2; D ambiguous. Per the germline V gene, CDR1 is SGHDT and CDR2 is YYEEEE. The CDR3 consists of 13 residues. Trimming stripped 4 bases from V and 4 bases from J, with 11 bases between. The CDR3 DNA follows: TGTGCCAGCAGCCTATCCACAGCCTATGGCTACACCTTC. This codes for CASSLSTAYGYTF.

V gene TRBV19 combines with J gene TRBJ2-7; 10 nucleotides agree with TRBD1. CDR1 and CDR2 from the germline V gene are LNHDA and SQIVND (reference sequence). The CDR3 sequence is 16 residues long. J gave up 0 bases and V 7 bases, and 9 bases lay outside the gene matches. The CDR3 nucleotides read TGTGCCAGTACCCCTGGGACAGGGGAAAGCTCCTACGAGCAGTACTTC. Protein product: CASTPGTGESSYEQYF. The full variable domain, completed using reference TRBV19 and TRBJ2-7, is DGGITQSPKYLFRKEGQNVTLSCEQNLNHDAMYWYRQDPGQGLRLIYYSQIVNDFQKGDIAEGYSVSREKKESFPLTVTSAQKNPTAFYLCASTPGTGESSYEQYFGPGTRLTVT.

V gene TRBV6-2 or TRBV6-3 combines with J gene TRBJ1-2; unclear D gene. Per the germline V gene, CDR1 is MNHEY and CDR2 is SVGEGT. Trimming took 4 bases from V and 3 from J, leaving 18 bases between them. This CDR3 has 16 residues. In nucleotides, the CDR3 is TGTGCCAGCAGTTCCCTCGACAATCCGATCGACTATGGCTACACCTTC. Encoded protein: CASSSLDNPIDYGYTF.

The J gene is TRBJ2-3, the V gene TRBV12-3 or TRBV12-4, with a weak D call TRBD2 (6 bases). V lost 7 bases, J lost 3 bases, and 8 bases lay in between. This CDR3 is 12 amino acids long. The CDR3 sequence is CASNGGTDTQYF. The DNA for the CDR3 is TGTGCCAGCAATGGGGGGACAGATACGCAGTATTTT.

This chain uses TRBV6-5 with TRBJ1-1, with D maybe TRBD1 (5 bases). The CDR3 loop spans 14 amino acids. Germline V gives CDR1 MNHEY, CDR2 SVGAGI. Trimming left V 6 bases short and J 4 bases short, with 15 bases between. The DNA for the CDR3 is TGTGCCAGCAGATTGGCAGGGACTTCCACTGAAGCTTTCTTT. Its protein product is CASRLAGTSTEAFF.

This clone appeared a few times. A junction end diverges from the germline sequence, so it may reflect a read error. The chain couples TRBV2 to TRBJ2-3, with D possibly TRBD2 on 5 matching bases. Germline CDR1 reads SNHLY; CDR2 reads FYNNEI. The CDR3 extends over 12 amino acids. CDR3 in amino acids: CRSGGSTDTQYF. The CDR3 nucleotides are TGCCGAAGCGGTGGATCAACAGATACGCAGTATTTT. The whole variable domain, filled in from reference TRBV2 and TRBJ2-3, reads EPEVTQTPSHQVTQMGQEVILRCVPISNHLYFYWYRQILGQKVEFLVSFYNNEISEKSEIFDDQFSVERPDGSNFTLKIRSTKLEDSAMYFCRSGGSTDTQYFGPGTRLTVL.

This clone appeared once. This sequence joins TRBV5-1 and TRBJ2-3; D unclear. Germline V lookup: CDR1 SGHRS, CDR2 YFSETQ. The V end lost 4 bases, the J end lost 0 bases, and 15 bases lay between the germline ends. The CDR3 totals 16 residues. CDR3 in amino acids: CASSAARGPSTDTQYF. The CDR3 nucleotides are TGCGCCAGCAGCGCTGCACGTGGGCCTAGCACAGATACGCAGTATTTT.

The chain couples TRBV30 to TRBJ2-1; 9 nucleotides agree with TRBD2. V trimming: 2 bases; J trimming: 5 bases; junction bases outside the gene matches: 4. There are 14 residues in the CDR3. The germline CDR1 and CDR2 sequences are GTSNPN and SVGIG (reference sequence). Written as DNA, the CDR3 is TGTGCCTGGAGTTGGGTAGCGGGGGACAATGAGCAGTTCTTC. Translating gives CAWSWVAGDNEQFF.

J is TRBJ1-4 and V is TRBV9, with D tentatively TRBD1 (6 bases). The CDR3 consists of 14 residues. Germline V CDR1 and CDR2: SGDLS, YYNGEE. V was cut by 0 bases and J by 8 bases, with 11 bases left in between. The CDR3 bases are TGTGCCAGCAGCGTAGAAGGGCAGGGGGAAAAACTGTTTTTT. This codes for CASSVEGQGEKLFF.

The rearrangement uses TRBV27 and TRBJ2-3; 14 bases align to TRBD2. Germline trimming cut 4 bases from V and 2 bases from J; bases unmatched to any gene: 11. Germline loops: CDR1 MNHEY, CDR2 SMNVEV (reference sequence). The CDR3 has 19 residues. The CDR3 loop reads CASSSIPGLAGDDTDTQYF. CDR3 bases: TGTGCCAGCAGTTCGATTCCGGGACTAGCGGGGGACGACACAGATACGCAGTATTTT.

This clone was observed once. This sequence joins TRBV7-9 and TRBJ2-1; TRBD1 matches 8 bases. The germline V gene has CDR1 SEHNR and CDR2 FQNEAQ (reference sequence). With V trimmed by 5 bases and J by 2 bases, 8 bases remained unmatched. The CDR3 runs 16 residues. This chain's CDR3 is CASSAPGGRPYNEQFF. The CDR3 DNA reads TGTGCCAGCAGCGCCCCAGGGGGCCGACCCTACAATGAGCAGTTCTTC. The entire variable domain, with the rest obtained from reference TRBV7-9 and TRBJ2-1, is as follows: DTGVSQNPRHKITKRGQNVTFRCDPISEHNRLYWYRQTLGQGPEFLTYFQNEAQLEKSRLLSDRFSAERPKGSFSTLEIQRTEQGDSAMYLCASSAPGGRPYNEQFFGPGTRLTVL.